This TCR beta chain was retrieved from a study of blood T cell repertoires in COVID-19. Study at large: Specimens from acute and convalescent COVID-19 originated in the United States, Italy and Spain. PBMCs, B-cell-depleted T cells, or T cells were the source of the cDNA or gDNA that made up the material.

This CDR3 spans 15 amino acids. V was clipped by 5 bases and J by 10 bases; unmatched bases: 14. Germline V gives CDR1 SEHNR, CDR2 FQNEAQ (reference sequence). The method was immunoSEQ multiplex PCR; TCRdb's version includes in-frame clones alone and lacks a portion of them. The sample has some 96,000 clones; approximately 82% are singletons. This TCR was sampled from a human donor in a cohort sampled during active COVID-19. The chain uses TRBV7-9 and TRBJ2-5; TRBD2 matches 9 bases. The sample taken for sequencing was peripheral blood. The CDR3 here is CASSVRTSSGEVQYF. Written as DNA, the CDR3 is TGTGCCAGCAGCGTCCGCACGTCTAGCGGGGAGGTCCAGTACTTC.